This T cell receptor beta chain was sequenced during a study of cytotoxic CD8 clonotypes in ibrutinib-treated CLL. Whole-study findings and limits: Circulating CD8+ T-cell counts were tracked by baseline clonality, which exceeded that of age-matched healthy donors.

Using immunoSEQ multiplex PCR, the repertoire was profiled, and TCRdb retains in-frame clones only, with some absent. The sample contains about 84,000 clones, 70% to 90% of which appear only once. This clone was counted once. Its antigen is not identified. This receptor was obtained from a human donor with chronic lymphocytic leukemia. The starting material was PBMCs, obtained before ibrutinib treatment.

The chain's CDR3 is CASSLARGQETQYF. The CDR3 nucleotides are TGTGCCAGCAGCTTAGCTCGTGGCCAAGAGACCCAGTACTTC. The rearrangement uses TRBV7-6 and TRBJ2-5; D call uncertain. With 0 bases removed from V and 1 base from J, the gap between germline ends came to 6 bases. The CDR3 totals 14 residues. Per germline, CDR1 SGHVS and CDR2 FNYEAQ.